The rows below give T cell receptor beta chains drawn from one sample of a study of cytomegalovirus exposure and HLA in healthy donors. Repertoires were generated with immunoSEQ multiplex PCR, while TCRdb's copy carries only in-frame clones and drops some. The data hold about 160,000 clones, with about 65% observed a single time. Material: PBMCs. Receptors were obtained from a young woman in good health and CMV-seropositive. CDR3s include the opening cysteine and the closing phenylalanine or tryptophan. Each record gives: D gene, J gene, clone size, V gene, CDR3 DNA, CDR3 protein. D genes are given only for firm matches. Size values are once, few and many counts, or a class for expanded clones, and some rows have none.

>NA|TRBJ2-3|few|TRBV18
TGTGCCAGCTCTAACCGGGAGACCACAGATACGCAGTATTTT
CASSNRETTDTQYF
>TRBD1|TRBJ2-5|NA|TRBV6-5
TGTGCCAGCAGTTCCCTGGGACAGGGGGGGGGAGAGACCCAGTACTTC
CASSSLGQGGGETQYF
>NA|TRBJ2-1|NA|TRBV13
TGTGCCAGCAGCCCGCTGGGGGGATATGAGCAGTTCTTC
CASSPLGGYEQFF
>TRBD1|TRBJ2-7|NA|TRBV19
TGTGCCAGTAGTATAGAGGGACAGGGCGGCGAGCAGTACTTC
CASSIEGQGGEQYF
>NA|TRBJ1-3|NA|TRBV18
TGTGCCAGCTCACCCAAACACAGGGGAAACACCATATATTTT
CASSPKHRGNTIYF
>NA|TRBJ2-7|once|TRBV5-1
TGCGCCAGCAGCTTGGTCCAGGGGCCGCGGTACTTC
CASSLVQGPRYF
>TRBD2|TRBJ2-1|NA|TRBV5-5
TGTGCCAGCAGCTTGCTGGCTAGCGGGTACAATGAGCAGTTCTTC
CASSLLASGYNEQFF
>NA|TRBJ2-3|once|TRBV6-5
TGTGCCAGCAGTTACTCGACAGGGAGGACAGATACGCAGTATTTT
CASSYSTGRTDTQYF
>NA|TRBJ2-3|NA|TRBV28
TGTGCCAGCAGTTTAAATCTCGTCAGGGGAGATACGCAGTATTTT
CASSLNLVRGDTQYF
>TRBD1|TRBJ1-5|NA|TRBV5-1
TGCGCCAGCAGCCCCGGGACAGGGAATACTCAGCCCCAGCATTTT
CASSPGTGNTQPQHF
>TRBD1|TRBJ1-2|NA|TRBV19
TGTGCCAGTAGTATCCCGGGACAGAGTAACTATGGCTACACCTTC
CASSIPGQSNYGYTF
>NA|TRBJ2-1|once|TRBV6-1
TGTGCCAGCAGTGAAGCTGTTCTAGCCAGCTCCTACAATGAGCAGTTCTTC
CASSEAVLASSYNEQFF
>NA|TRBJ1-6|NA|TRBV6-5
TGTGCCAGCAGTTACGTGAGGCACAATTCACCCCTCCACTTT
CASSYVRHNSPLHF
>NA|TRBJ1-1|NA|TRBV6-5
TGTGCCAGCAGGAACAGGGATATCGGAACTGAAGCTTTCTTT
CASRNRDIGTEAFF
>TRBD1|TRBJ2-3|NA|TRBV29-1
TGCAGCGTTGAAAAGGGGGCGGCGGATACGCAGTATTTT
CSVEKGAADTQYF
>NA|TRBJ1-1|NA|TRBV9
TGTGCCAGCAGTACTCTGCCCAGGACAGCCACTGAAGCTTTCTTT
CASSTLPRTATEAFF
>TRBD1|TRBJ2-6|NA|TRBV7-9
TGTGCCAGCAGCTTAGGGGGACAGGGCGCCAACGTCCTGACTTTC
CASSLGGQGANVLTF
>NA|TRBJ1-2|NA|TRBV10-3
TGTGCCATCAGTGAGTCAACGGGAGATCGAAGCCACTACACCTTC
CAISESTGDRSHYTF
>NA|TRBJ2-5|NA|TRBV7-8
TGTGCCAGCAGCTTACTGGAGACCCAGTACTTC
CASSLLETQYF
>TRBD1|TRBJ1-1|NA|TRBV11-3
TGTGCCAGCAGCTTGGGACAGGTCGAAACTGAAGCTTTCTTT
CASSLGQVETEAFF
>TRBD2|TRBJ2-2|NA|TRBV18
TGTGCCAGCTCACCACGACTAGCGGGGGGTTCGAACACCGGGGAGCTGTTTTTT
CASSPRLAGGSNTGELFF
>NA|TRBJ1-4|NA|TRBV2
TGTGCCAGCAGGGGCCCGGCCGGTCTGGGTGAAAAACTGTTTTTT
CASRGPAGLGEKLFF
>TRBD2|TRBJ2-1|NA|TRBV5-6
TGTGCCAGCAGCTTTGGGGCTAGCGGGAGACATGAGCAGTTCTTC
CASSFGASGRHEQFF
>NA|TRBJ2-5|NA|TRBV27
TGTGCCAGCAGTAAGACAGGTTTAGAGACCCAGTACTTC
CASSKTGLETQYF
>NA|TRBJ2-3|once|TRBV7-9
TGTGCCAGCGGACCGGTAGCAGGGCTAAATACGCAGTATTTT
CASGPVAGLNTQYF
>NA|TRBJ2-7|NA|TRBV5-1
TGCGCCAGCAGCTTCCTGTACGAGCAGTACTTC
CASSFLYEQYF
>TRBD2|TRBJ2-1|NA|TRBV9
TGTGCCAGCAGCGTAAGGCTAGCGGGAGGCGCGAGCTCCTACAATGAGCAGTTCTTC
CASSVRLAGGASSYNEQFF
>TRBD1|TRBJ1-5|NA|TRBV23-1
TGCGCCAGCGGACACTACAGGGGGACGGGCAATCAGCCCCAGCATTTT
CASGHYRGTGNQPQHF
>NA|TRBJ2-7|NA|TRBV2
TGTGCCAGCAGTGAAGGCCAGGGCCTCGCCTACGAGCAGTACTTC
CASSEGQGLAYEQYF
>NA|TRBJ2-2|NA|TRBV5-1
TGCGCCAGCAGCCTGGAGCGGTACGTTGCCGGGGAGCTGTTTTTT
CASSLERYVAGELFF
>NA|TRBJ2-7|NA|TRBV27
TGTGCCAGCAGTAAAGACAGTACCTACGAGCAGTACTTC
CASSKDSTYEQYF
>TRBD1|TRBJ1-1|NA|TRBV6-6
TGTGCCAGCAGATTAGGGGGCGGTCACACTGAAGCTTTCTTT
CASRLGGGHTEAFF
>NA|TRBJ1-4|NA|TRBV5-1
TGCGCCAGCAGCTTGTTATCAGTTGGGCAGGGTGGGGAAAAACTGTTTTTT
CASSLLSVGQGGEKLFF